This TCR beta chain is from a study of T cell responses to AZD1222 COVID-19 vaccine (TCRdb year 2021). Describing the broader study: AZD1222 recipients with second doses at about 4 weeks or about 12 weeks were pooled, because spike-specific TCR depth and breadth did not differ between schedules. TCR sequencing covered over 230 trial participants: 207 given two doses of AZD1222 and 26 given two doses of MenACWY control vaccine. Enrollment into the trials was organized by age into subgroups of 18-55, 56-69 and 70-plus years, and those subgroups contained 148, 28 and 57 TCR-sequenced participants, respectively.

The CDR3 regions of human TCRbeta chains were analyzed by immunosequencing. On the authors' methods: TCRs in the repertoires were compared against a reference library of SARS-CoV-2-specific TCRs that had been generated with the MIRA antigen-specificity platform. Breadth was defined as the fraction of unique TCRs that were SARS-CoV-2-associated, and depth was defined as the fraction of total T cells that were SARS-CoV-2-associated. Using the MIRA data, each spike-specific TCR was mapped to the spike region that the TCR reacts to and placed in a CD4 or CD8 class. Log10-transformed breadth and depth values were compared by one-way ANOVA with Sidak's multiple comparisons tests. TCRdb retrieved this table from immuneACCESS and kept in-frame rearrangements only. Not all clones are present; in checked studies, unresolved V genes account for under half, and no reason is known for the remainder. That table gives V, J and clone size, and the DNA gave D and trimming. This sample comprises fewer than 100,000 clones, 90% of them detected only once. The ten largest clones take up 8% to 9.5% of the sample.

V is shortened by 5 bases, J by 0 bases, and the region joining them spans 10 bases. The CDR3 runs 15 amino acids, cysteine and phenylalanine included. The DNA shown is the 45-base CDR3, in frame from base 1. The germline V gene (reference sequence) gives CDR1 as SEHNR and CDR2 as FQNEAQ. The time point label here, explained by the study, means: baseline before first vaccination. The vaccinee samples were drawn from two UK trials, COV001 and COV002, one of which was a single-blind randomized controlled phase 2/3 trial testing AZD1222 (ChAdOx1 nCoV-19) in healthy adults. For TCRbeta chain sequencing, PBMC samples from trial participants were taken at day 0 and at day 28 after the second dose. Worth noting for this clone: What antigen it recognizes has not been identified. The record has no base qualities; no much larger clone is one base away.

Findings and caveats that apply to the study as a whole: Conclusions about previously exposed vaccinees were limited because only five to seven AZD1222 recipients were SARS-CoV-2 seropositive at baseline. The vaccine-associated CD4 TCRs covered the entire spike protein, and the dominant responses fell in regions 160-218 and 743-854. Participants were mostly white British and included more females than males, and it was suggested by the authors that clonal diversity may have been underestimated. Because no samples from the day 14 peak response were available, repertoires could be characterized only after the peak T cell response. In the small 56-69-year group, the increase in depth fell short of significance, most likely because of low power. Nearly half of unique spike-specific TCRs reportedly recognized epitopes outside regions mutated in the B.1.351 and B.1.1.7 variants. Spike-specific TCR breadth and depth rose significantly after two AZD1222 doses compared with day 0 and with MenACWY recipients.

The chain is encoded by TRBV7-9 joined to TRBJ1-4, with the D gene not clear enough to name. The TCR sequence derives from an adult in good health. The starting material was peripheral blood, obtained on day 0 of AZD1222 vaccination. In nucleotides, the sequence is TGTGCCAGCAGCCCCCCCGGGGCAACTAATGAAAAACTGTTTTTT. This yields the protein CASSPPGATNEKLFF.